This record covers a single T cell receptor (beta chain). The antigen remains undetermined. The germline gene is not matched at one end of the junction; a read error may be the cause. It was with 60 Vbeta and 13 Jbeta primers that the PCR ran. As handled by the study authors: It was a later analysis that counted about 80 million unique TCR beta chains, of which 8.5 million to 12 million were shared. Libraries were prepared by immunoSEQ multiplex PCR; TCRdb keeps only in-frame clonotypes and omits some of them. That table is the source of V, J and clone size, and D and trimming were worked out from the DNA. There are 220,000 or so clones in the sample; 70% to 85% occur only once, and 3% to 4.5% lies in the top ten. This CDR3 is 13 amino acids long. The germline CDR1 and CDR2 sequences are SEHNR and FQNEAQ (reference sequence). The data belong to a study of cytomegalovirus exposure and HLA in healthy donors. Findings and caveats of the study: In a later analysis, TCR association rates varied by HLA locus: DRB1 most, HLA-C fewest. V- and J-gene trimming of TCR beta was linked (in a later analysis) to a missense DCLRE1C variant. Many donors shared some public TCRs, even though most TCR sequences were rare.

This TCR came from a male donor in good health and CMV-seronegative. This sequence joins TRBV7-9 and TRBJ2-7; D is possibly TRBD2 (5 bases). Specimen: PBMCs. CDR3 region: CSSRRRGPYEQYF. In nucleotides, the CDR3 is TGTTCCAGCAGGCGCCGGGGTCCCTACGAGCAGTACTTC.